Following are 19 T cell receptor beta chains from one sample sequenced in a study of radiotherapy plus CTLA-4 blockade in lung cancer. Clones were read by immunoSEQ multiplex PCR, and TCRdb kept only the in-frame ones, dropping some. The sample holds about 45,000 clones, more than 70% seen once. The sample here was peripheral blood, taken from a patient treated with radiotherapy plus ipilimumab. These TCRs come from a human donor with non-small cell lung cancer who had stable disease on radiotherapy plus ipilimumab.

This clone turned up a few times. The gene calls are TRBV19 and TRBJ1-2; no definite D call. The germline gives CDR1 LNHDA, CDR2 SQIVND (reference sequence). The CDR3 has 13 amino acids. Trimming stripped 9 bases from V and 4 bases from J, with 15 bases between. The CDR3: CASHRAEVYGYTF. In nucleotides, the CDR3 is TGTGCCAGCCATAGGGCAGAGGTCTATGGCTACACCTTC.

In its sample, this clone was seen once. The CDR3 protein is CASSRGLYNEQFF. The CDR3 bases are TGTGCCAGCAGTAGGGGTCTATACAATGAGCAGTTCTTC. The chain is built from TRBV2 and TRBJ2-1, with TRBD1 as a possible D gene (5 bases). Trimming cost V 5 bases and J 4 bases, with 9 bases left between them. Germline assignment: CDR1 SNHLY and CDR2 FYNNEI. CDR3 length equals 13 residues.

This chain joins TRBV5-6 and TRBJ1-6; TRBD1 is a possible D gene (5 bases). Per germline, CDR1 SGHDT and CDR2 YYEEEE. The CDR3 totals 17 residues. Trimming shortened V by 3 bases and J by 0 bases, and 13 bases separated the two germline ends. CDR3 amino acids: CASSSVPGSSYNSPLHF. The DNA of the CDR3 is TGTGCCAGCAGCTCGGTCCCAGGGAGCTCCTATAATTCACCCCTCCACTTT.

The chain uses TRBV15 and TRBJ1-6, with a possible D match to TRBD1 (5 bases). CDR1 is LNHNV, CDR2 YYDKDF, per germline (reference sequence). Trimming removed 0 bases from V and 5 bases from J, with 5 bases in between. The CDR3 extends over 14 amino acids. The CDR3 protein is CATSREGDNSPLHF. As DNA, the CDR3 is TGTGCCACCAGCAGAGAGGGGGATAATTCACCCCTCCACTTT.

Only a few counts were recorded for this clone. The rearrangement joins TRBV30 to TRBJ1-2, with D possibly matching TRBD1 (6 bases). The CDR3 loop spans 15 amino acids. Deletions cut 3 bases from V and 8 bases from J, with 22 bases between. The germline V gene encodes CDR1 GTSNPN and CDR2 SVGIG (reference sequence). In nucleotides, the CDR3 is TGTGCCTGGAGCGCGACCCCTTCAGGGGAGGTGGGCTACACCTTC. Its translation: CAWSATPSGEVGYTF.

The V and J genes are TRBV5-1 and TRBJ2-2; 9 bases align to TRBD2. Trimming at V came to 4 bases and at J to 0 bases, leaving 4 bases not matched to a gene. The germline CDR1 and CDR2 sequences are SGHRS and YFSETQ. This CDR3 region has 16 residues. The DNA of the CDR3 is TGCGCCAGCAGCCCAGGACTAGCGACGAACACCGGGGAGCTGTTTTTT. Its protein is CASSPGLATNTGELFF.

The chain uses TRBV9 and TRBJ1-5, with 7 nucleotides matching TRBD1. With 4 bases clipped from V and 4 bases from J, the junction kept 8 bases outside the gene matches. This CDR3 has 15 amino acids. Germline V gene sequence: CDR1 SGDLS, CDR2 YYNGEE. The CDR3 DNA is TGTGCCAGCAGCCAGGGACCGGGACAGAATCAGCCCCAGCATTTT. Translating gives CASSQGPGQNQPQHF.

This clone showed up just once. CDR3 amino acids: CASSVDMNTEAFF. The CDR3 coding sequence is TGTGCCAGCAGTGTAGATATGAACACTGAAGCTTTCTTT. This chain connects TRBV6-1 to TRBJ1-1; D call uncertain. Trimming pared 4 bases from V and 0 bases from J, leaving 6 bases between. CDR3 length equals 13 residues. Germline V gene lookup returns CDR1 MNHNS and CDR2 SASEGT.

The chain links TRBV6-5 to TRBJ1-4; tentatively, D is TRBD1 (6 bases). The germline gives CDR1 MNHEY, CDR2 SVGAGI. The germline V and J ends were trimmed by 7 bases and 5 bases, with 14 bases remaining between them. This CDR3 contains 14 residues. The CDR3 reads CASKRGWGNEKLFF. CDR3 coding DNA: TGTGCCAGCAAAAGGGGGTGGGGAAATGAAAAACTGTTTTTT.

This sequence joins TRBV9 and TRBJ1-1; D call uncertain. This CDR3 comprises 14 residues. CDR1 SGDLS and CDR2 YYNGEE come from the germline V gene. Trimming left V 0 bases short and J 1 base short, with 7 bases between. In DNA form, the CDR3 reads TGTGCCAGCAGCGTAGTCGGGGAGAACACTGAAGCTTTCTTT. Its translation: CASSVVGENTEAFF.

V usage is TRBV6-1 and J usage is TRBJ1-2; D remains ambiguous. The CDR3 runs to 13 residues. Between the trimmed V and J ends, which lost 6 bases and 5 bases, there was a span of 13 bases. The germline gives CDR1 MNHNS, CDR2 SASEGT. The CDR3 spells CASSLYPRYGYTF. The CDR3, as DNA: TGTGCCAGCAGCTTATACCCACGTTATGGCTACACCTTC.

J is TRBJ1-2 and V is TRBV7-9, with no clear D. CDR1 and CDR2 from the germline V gene are SEHNR and FQNEAQ (reference sequence). V gave up 2 bases and J gave up 8 bases, with 3 bases separating them. The CDR3 loop spans 10 amino acids. The CDR3 DNA reads TGTGCCAGCAGCTTACTGGGCTACACCTTC. It yields the protein CASSLLGYTF.

This clone was found once. The chain recombines TRBV7-8 with TRBJ2-7, with D possibly being TRBD1 or TRBD2 (6 bases each). The CDR3 covers 17 residues. Between the trimmed V and J ends, which lost 5 bases and 1 base, there was a span of 21 bases. Germline CDR1 is SGHVS and CDR2 is FQNEAQ. The CDR3 DNA reads as TGTGCCAGCAGCACGAGATGGGGGGCAGGGGTATCCTACGAGCAGTACGTC. Translation gives CASSTRWGAGVSYEQYV.

The chain employs TRBV18 and TRBJ2-7; the match to TRBD1 covers 9 bases. V lost 5 bases and J lost 5; bases outside the gene matches: 10. Germline V gene lookup returns CDR1 KGHSH and CDR2 LQKENI. CDR3 length: 15 amino acids. CDR3 sequence (DNA): TGTGCCAGCTCAACTACCGGGACAGGGAAAGACGAGCAGTACTTC. Translating gives CASSTTGTGKDEQYF.

V gene TRBV19 combines with J gene TRBJ1-3; possible D gene TRBD1, 6 bases. The CDR3 has 17 amino acids. Germline assignment: CDR1 LNHDA and CDR2 SQIVND (reference sequence). V was trimmed by 7 bases and J by 0 bases, leaving 19 bases between them. CDR3: CASTFSRGPFSGNTIYF. The CDR3, as DNA: TGTGCCAGTACCTTCTCCAGGGGACCCTTCTCTGGAAACACCATATATTTT.

The rearrangement uses TRBV6-5 and TRBJ1-6; D not certain. The CDR3 totals 13 residues. From germline, CDR1 is MNHEY and CDR2 SVGAGI. Deletions cut 5 bases from V and 7 bases from J, with 9 bases between. The CDR3: CASSRKTNSPLHF. DNA for the CDR3: TGTGCCAGCAGTCGCAAGACAAATTCACCCCTCCACTTT.

The chain links TRBV6-1 to TRBJ1-2; the match to TRBD1 covers 8 bases. Trimming removed 1 base from V and 4 bases from J; junction bases left unmatched: 2. The CDR3 loop spans 14 amino acids. The germline V gene encodes CDR1 MNHNS and CDR2 SASEGT. CDR3 protein: CASSEGTGSYGYTF. The CDR3 coding sequence is TGTGCCAGCAGTGAAGGGACAGGGAGCTATGGCTACACCTTC.

This rearrangement joins TRBV29-1 to TRBJ1-3, with 9 bases that match TRBD1. Germline values: CDR1 SQVTM, CDR2 ANQGSEA. With V trimmed by 0 bases and J by 4 bases, 4 bases remained unmatched. The CDR3 contains 15 residues. CDR3 sequence: CSVEDGQGSGNTIYF. Here the CDR3 DNA reads TGCAGCGTTGAAGACGGACAGGGGTCCGGAAACACCATATATTTT.

The chain combines TRBV7-2 with TRBJ1-2, with D unresolved. Germline CDR1 SGHTA, CDR2 FQGNSA. Trimming stripped 2 bases from V and 1 base from J, with 5 bases between. The CDR3 is made up of 13 amino acids. CDR3: CASSLKDNYGYTF. The CDR3 DNA is TGTGCCAGCAGCTTAAAGGATAACTATGGCTACACCTTC.